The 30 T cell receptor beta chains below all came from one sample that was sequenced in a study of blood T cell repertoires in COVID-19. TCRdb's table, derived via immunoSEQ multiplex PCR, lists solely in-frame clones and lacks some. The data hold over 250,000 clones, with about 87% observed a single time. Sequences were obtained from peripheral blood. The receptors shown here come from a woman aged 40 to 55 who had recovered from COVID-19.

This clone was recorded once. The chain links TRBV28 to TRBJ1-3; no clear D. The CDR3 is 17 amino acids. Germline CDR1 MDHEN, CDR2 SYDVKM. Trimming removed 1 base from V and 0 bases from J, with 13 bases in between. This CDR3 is CASSLSHSLRSGNTIYF. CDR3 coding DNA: TGTGCCAGCAGTTTATCCCACAGCCTACGCTCTGGAAACACCATATATTTT.

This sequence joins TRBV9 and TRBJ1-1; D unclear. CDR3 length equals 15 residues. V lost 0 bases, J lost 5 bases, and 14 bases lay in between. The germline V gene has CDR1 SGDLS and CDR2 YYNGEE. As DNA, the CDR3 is TGTGCCAGCAGCGTAGAGGGAGGTTATGGGACTGAAGCTTTCTTT. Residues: CASSVEGGYGTEAFF.

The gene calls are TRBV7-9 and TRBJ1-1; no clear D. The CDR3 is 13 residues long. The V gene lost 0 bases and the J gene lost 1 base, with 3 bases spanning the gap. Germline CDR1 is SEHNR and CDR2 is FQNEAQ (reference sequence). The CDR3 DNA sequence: TGTGCCAGCAGCTTAGCGGCGAACACTGAAGCTTTCTTT. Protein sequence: CASSLAANTEAFF.

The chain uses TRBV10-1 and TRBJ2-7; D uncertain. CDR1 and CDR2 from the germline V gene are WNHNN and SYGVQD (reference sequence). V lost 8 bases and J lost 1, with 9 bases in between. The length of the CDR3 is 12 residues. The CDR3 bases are TGCGCCAGCTCCGGCGGTTCCTACGAGCAGTACTTC. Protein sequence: CASSGGSYEQYF.

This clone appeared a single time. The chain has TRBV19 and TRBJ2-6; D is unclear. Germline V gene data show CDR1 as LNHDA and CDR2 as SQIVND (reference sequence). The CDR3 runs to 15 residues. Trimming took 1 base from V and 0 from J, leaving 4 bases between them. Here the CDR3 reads CASSIGLSGANVLTF. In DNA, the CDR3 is TGTGCCAGTAGTATAGGGCTCTCTGGGGCCAACGTCCTGACTTTC.

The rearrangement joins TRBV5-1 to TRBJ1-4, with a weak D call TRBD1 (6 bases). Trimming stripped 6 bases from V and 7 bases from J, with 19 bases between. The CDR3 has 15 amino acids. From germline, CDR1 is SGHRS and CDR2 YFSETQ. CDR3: CASTKGGGVFEKLFF. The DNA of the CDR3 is TGCGCCAGCACGAAGGGAGGGGGAGTTTTTGAAAAACTGTTTTTT.

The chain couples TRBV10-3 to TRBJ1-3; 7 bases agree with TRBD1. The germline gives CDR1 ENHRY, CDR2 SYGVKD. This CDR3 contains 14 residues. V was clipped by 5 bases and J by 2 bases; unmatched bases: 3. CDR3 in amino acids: CAISPTGAGNTIYF. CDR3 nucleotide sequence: TGTGCCATCAGTCCAACAGGGGCTGGAAACACCATATATTTT.

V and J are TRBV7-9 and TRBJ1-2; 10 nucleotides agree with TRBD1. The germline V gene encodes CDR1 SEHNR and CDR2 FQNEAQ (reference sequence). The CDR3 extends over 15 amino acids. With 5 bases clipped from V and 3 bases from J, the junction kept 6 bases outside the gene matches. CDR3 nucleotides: TGTGCCAGCAGCCGACCCGGGACAGGGGACTATGGCTACACCTTC. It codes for CASSRPGTGDYGYTF. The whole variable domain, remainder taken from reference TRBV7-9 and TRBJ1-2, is DTGVSQNPRHKITKRGQNVTFRCDPISEHNRLYWYRQTLGQGPEFLTYFQNEAQLEKSRLLSDRFSAERPKGSFSTLEIQRTEQGDSAMYLCASSRPGTGDYGYTFGSGTRLTVV.

Written as DNA, the CDR3 is TGTGCCAGCAGTATTGGGGGAACGGGAGACACTGAAGCTTTCTTT. It is translated as CASSIGGTGDTEAFF. The chain recombines TRBV28 with TRBJ1-1; weak D call: TRBD1 (5 bases). Germline lookup yields CDR1 MDHEN and CDR2 SYDVKM. The CDR3 length is 15 residues. V was trimmed by 5 bases and J by 3 bases, leaving 16 bases between them.

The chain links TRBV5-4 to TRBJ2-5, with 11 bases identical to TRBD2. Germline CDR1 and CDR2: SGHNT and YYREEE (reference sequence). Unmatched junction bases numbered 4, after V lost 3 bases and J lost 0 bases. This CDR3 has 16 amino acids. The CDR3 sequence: CASSSIAGGDQETQYF. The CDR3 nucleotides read TGTGCCAGCAGCTCTATAGCGGGGGGGGACCAAGAGACCCAGTACTTC.

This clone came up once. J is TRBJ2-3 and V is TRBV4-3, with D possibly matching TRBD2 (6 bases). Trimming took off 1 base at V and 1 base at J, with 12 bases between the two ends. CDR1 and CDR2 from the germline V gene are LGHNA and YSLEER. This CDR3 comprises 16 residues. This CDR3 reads CASSQGAGWGTDTQYF. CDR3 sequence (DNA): TGCGCCAGCAGCCAAGGGGCGGGGTGGGGCACAGATACGCAGTATTTT.

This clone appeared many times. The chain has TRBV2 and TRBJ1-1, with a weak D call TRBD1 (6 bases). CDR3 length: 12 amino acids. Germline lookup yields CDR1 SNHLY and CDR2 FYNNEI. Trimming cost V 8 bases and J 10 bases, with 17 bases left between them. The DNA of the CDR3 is TGTGCCAGCGCCCCGGGGGGGCCTGGAGCTTTCTTT. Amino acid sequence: CASAPGGPGAFF.

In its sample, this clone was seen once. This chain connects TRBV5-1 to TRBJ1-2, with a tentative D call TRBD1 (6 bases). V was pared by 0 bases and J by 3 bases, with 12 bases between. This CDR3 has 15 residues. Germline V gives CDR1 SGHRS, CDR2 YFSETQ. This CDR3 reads CASSLVQGADYGYTF. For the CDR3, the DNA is TGCGCCAGCAGCTTGGTACAGGGCGCGGACTATGGCTACACCTTC.

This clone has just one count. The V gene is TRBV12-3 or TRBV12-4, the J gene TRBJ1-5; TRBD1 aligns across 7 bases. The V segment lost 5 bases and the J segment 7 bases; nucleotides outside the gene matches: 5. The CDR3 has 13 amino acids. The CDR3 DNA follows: TGTGCCAGCAGTAACAGGGGAAGGCAGCCCCAGCATTTT. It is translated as CASSNRGRQPQHF.

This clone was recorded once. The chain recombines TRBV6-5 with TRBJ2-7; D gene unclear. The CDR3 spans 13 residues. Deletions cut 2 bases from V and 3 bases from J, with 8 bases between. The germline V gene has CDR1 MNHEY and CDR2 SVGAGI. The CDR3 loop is CASSYRGNYEQYF. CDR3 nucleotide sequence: TGTGCCAGCAGTTACAGAGGAAACTACGAGCAGTACTTC.

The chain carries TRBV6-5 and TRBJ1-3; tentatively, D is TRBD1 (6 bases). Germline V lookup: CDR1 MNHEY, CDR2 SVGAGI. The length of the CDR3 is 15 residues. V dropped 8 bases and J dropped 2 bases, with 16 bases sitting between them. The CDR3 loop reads CASSAGTIAGNTIYF. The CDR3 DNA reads TGTGCCAGCTCGGCCGGGACAATCGCTGGAAACACCATATATTTT.

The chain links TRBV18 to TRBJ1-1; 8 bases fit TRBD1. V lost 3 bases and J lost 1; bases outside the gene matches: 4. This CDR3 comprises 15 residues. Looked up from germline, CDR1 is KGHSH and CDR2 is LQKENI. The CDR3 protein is CASSPGQGPNTEAFF. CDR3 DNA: TGTGCCAGCTCACCCGGACAGGGCCCGAACACTGAAGCTTTCTTT.

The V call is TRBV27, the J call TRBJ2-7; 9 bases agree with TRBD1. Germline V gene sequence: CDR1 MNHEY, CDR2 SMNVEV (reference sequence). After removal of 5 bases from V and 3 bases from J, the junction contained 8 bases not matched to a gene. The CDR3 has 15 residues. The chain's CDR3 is CASSRDRGFLYEQYF. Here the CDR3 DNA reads TGTGCCAGCAGTCGCGACAGGGGGTTCCTCTACGAGCAGTACTTC.

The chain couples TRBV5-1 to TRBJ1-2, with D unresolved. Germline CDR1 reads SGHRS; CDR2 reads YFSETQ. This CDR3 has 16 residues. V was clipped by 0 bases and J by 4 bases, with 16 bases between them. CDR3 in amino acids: CASSLDPRANSYGYTF. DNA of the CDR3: TGCGCCAGCAGCTTGGATCCGAGGGCTAATAGCTATGGCTACACCTTC.

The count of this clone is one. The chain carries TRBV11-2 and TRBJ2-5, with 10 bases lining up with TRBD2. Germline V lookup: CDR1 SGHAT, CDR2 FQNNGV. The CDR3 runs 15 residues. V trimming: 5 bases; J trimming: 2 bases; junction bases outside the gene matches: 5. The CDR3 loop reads CASSPSGGGQETQYF. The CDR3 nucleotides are TGTGCCAGCAGCCCCAGCGGGGGGGGACAAGAGACCCAGTACTTC.

The CDR3 DNA is TGTGCAGGGGGGGATCTTAACTATGGCTACACCTTC. This translates into CAGGDLNYGYTF. The V call is TRBV7-8, the J call TRBJ1-2; maybe TRBD1 (6 bases). The germline CDR1 and CDR2 sequences are SGHVS and FQNEAQ. The CDR3 is 12 residues long.

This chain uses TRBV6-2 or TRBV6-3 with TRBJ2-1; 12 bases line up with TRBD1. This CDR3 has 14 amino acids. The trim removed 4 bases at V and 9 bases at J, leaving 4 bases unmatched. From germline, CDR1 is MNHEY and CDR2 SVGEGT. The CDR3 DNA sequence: TGTGCCAGCAGTTCCGGGACAGGGGGCAGTGAGCAGTTCTTC. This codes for CASSSGTGGSEQFF.

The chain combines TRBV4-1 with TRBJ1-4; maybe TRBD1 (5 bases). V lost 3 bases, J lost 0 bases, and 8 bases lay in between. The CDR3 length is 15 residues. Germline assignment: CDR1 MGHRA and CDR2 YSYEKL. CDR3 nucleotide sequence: TGCGCCAGCAGCCAGAAACAGGCAACTAATGAAAAACTGTTTTTT. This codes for CASSQKQATNEKLFF.

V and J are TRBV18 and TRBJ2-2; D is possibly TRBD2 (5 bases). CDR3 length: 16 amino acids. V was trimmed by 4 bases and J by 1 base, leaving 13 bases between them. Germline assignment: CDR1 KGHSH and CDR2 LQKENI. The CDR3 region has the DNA TGTGCCAGCTCACGCCTAGCACCCGAGAACACCGGGGAGCTGTTTTTT. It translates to CASSRLAPENTGELFF.

CDR3 sequence: CASSLRGNQPQHF. In DNA, the CDR3 is TGTGCCAGCAGTCTCAGGGGGAATCAGCCCCAGCATTTT. The V call is TRBV27, the J call TRBJ1-5; TRBD1 matches 7 bases. The germline V gene encodes CDR1 MNHEY and CDR2 SMNVEV (reference sequence). V lost 5 bases to trimming and J lost 4 bases; unmatched junction nucleotides: 2. This CDR3 has 13 amino acids.

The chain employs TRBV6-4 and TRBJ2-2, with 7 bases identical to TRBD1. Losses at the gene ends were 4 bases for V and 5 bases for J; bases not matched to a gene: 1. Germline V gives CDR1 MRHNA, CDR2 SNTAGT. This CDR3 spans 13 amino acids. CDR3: CASSAQGTGELFF. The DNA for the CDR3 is TGTGCCAGCAGTGCACAGGGGACCGGGGAGCTGTTTTTT.

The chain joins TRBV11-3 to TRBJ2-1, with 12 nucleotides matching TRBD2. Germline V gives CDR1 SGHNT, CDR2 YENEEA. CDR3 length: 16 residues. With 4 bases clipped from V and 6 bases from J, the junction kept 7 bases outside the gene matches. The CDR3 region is CASSSPGLAGRNEQFF. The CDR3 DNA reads TGTGCCAGCAGCTCTCCGGGACTAGCGGGCCGCAATGAGCAGTTCTTC.

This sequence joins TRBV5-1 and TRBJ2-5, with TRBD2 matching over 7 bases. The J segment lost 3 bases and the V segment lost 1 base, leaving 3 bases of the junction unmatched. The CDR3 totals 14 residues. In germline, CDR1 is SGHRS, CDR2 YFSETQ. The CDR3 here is CASSLRGREETQYF. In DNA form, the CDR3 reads TGCGCCAGCAGCTTGCGAGGGAGGGAAGAGACCCAGTACTTC.

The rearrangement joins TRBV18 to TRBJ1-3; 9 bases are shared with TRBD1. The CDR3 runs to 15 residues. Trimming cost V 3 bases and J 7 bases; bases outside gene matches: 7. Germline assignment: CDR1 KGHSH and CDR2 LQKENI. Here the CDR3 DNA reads TGTGCCAGCTCACCCCCGGGACAGGGTGCGAACACCATATATTTT. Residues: CASSPPGQGANTIYF.

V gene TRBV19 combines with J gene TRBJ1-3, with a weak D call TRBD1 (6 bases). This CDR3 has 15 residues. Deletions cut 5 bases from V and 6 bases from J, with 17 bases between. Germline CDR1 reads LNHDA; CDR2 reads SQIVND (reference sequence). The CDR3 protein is CASSPWGGTKNTIYF. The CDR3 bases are TGTGCCAGTAGTCCCTGGGGGGGCACCAAAAACACCATATATTTT.